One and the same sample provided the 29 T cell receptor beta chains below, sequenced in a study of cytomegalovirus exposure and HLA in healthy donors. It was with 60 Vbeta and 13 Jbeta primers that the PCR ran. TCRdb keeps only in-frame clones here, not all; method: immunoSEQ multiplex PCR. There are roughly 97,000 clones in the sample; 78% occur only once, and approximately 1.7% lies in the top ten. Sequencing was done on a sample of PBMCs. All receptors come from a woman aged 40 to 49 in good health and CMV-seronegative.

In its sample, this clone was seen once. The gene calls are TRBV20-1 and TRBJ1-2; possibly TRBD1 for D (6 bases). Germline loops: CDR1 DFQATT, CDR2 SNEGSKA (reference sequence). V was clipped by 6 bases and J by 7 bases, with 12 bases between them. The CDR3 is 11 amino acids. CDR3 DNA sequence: TGCAGTGCGGCCGGGACATGTGGCTACACCTTC. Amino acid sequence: CSAAGTCGYTF.

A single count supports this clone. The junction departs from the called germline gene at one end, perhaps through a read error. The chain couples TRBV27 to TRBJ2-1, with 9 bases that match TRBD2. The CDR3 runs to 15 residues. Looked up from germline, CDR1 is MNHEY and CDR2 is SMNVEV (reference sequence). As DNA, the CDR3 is TGTGCCAGCAGCCCCGGGACTAGCTCCTACAATGGGCAGTTCTTC. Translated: CASSPGTSSYNGQFF.

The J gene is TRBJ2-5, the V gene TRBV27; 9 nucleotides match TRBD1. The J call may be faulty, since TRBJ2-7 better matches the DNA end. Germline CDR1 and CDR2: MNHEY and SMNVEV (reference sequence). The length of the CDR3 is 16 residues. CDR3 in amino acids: CASSSLFGTGLYEQYF. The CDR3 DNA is TGTGCCAGCAGTTCTCTCTTCGGGACAGGGTTATACGAGCAGTACTTC.

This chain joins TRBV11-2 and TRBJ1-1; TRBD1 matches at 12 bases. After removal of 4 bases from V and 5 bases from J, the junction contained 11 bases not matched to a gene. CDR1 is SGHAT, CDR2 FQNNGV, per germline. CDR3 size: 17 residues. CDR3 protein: CASSSPGQGARRTEAFF. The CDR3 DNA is TGTGCCAGCAGCTCCCCGGGACAGGGGGCCCGTAGGACTGAAGCTTTCTTT.

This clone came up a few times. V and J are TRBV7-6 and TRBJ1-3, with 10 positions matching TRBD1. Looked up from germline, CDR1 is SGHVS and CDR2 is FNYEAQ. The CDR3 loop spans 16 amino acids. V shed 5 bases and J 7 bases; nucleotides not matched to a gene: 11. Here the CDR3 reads CASSPVGRTGGNTIYF. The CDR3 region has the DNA TGTGCCAGCAGCCCAGTAGGTCGGACAGGGGGGAACACCATATATTTT.

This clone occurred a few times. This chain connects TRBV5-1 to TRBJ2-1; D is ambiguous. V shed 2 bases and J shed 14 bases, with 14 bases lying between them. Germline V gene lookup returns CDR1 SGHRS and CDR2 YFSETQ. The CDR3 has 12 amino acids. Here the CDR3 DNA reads TGCGCCAGCAGCTTAGGATCCCAAGAGGAGTTCTTC. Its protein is CASSLGSQEEFF.

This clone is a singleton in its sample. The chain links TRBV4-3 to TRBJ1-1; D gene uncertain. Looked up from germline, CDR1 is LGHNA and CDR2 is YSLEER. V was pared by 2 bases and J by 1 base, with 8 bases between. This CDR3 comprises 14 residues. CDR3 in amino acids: CASSQNWANTEAFF. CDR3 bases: TGCGCCAGCAGCCAAAATTGGGCGAACACTGAAGCTTTCTTT.

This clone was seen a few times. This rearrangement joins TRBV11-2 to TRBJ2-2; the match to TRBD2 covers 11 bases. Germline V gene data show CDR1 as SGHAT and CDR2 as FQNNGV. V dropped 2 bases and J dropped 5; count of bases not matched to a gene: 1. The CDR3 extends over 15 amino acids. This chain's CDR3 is CASSLLAGGTGELFF. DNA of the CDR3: TGTGCCAGCAGCTTACTAGCGGGAGGAACCGGGGAGCTGTTTTTT. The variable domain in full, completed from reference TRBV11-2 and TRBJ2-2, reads EAGVAQSPRYKIIEKRQSVAFWCNPISGHATLYWYQQILGQGPKLLIQFQNNGVVDDSQLPKDRFSAERLKGVDSTLKIQPAKLEDSAVYLCASSLLAGGTGELFFGEGSRLTVL.

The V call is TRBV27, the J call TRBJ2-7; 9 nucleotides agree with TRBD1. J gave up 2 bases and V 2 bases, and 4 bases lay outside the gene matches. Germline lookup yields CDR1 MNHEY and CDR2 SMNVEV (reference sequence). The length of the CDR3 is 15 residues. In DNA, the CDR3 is TGTGCCAGCAGTTTAAAGGGACAGGGAGCCTACGAGCAGTACTTC. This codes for CASSLKGQGAYEQYF.

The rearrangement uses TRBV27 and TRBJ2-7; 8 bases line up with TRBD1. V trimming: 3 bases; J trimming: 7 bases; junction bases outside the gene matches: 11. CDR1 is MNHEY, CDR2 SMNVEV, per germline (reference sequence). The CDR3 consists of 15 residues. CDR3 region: CASSLGPQGAWEQYF. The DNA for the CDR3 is TGTGCCAGCAGTTTGGGCCCCCAGGGGGCTTGGGAGCAGTACTTC.

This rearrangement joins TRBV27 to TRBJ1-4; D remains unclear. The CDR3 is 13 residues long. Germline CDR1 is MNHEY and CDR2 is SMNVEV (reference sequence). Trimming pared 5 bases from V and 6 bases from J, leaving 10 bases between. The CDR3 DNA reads TGTGCCAGCAGTCCTTTAGCGGATGAAAAACTGTTTTTT. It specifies CASSPLADEKLFF.

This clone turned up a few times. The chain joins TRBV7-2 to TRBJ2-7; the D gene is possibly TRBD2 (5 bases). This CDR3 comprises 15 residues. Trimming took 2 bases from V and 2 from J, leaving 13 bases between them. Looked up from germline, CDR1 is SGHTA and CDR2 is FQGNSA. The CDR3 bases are TGTGCCAGCAGCTTAAACAGTTGGAGGACCTACGAGCAGTACTTC. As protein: CASSLNSWRTYEQYF.

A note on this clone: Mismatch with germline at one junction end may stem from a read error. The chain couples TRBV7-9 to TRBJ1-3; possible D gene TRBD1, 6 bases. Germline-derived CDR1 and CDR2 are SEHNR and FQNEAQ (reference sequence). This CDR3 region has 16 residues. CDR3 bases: TGTTCCAGCAGCTCAATCGACAGGCACTCTGGAAACACCATATATTTT. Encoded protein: CSSSSIDRHSGNTIYF.

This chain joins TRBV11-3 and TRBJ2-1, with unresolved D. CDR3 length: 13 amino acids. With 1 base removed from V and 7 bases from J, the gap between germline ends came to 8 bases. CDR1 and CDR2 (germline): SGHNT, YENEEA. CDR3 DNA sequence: TGTGCCAGCAGCTTAGGAAATGAGAATGAGCAGTTCTTC. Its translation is CASSLGNENEQFF. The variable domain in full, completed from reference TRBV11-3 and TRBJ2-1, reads EAGVVQSPRYKIIEKKQPVAFWCNPISGHNTLYWYLQNLGQGPELLIRYENEEAVDDSQLPKDRFSAERLKGVDSTLKIQPAELGDSAVYLCASSLGNENEQFFGPGTRLTVL.

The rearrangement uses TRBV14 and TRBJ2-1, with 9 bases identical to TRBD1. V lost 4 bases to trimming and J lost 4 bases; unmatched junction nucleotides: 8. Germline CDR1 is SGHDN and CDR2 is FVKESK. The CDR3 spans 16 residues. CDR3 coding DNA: TGTGCCAGCAGCCCCTCCGGGACAGGGAGATACAATGAGCAGTTCTTC. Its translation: CASSPSGTGRYNEQFF.

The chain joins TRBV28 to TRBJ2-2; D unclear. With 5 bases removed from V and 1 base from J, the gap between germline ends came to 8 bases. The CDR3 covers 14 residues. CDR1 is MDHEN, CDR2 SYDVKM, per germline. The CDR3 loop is CASSPLVNTGELFF. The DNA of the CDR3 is TGTGCCAGCAGTCCCCTAGTGAACACCGGGGAGCTGTTTTTT.

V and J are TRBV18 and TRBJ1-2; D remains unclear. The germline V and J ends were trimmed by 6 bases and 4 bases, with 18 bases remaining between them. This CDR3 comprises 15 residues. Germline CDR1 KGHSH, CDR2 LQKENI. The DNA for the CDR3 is TGTGCCAGCTCCTCACCGGCGGAGCGAGTCTATGGCTACACCTTC. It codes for CASSSPAERVYGYTF.

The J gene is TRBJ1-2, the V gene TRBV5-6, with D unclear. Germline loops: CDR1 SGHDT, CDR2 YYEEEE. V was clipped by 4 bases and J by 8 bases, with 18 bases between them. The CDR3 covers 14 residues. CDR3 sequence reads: CASSPNLSNIGYTF. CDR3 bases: TGTGCCAGCAGCCCTAACTTGTCCAATATCGGCTACACCTTC.

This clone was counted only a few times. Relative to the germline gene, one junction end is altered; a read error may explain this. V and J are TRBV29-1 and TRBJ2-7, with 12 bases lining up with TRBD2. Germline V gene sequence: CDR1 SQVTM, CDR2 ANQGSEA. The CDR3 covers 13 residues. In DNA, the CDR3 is TGCAGCTACAAGGGCCCTAGCGGGAGGGAGCGGTACTTC. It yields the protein CSYKGPSGRERYF.

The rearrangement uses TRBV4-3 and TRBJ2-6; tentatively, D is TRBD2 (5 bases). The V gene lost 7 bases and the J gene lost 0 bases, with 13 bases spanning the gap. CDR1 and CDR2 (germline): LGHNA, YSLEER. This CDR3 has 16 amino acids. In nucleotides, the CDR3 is TGCGCCAGCACCCCGGAGGTTAGCTCTGGGGCCAACGTCCTGACTTTC. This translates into CASTPEVSSGANVLTF.

The CDR3 reads CASSLSGGGTEAFF. For the CDR3, the DNA is TGCGCCAGCAGCCTTTCGGGGGGGGGCACTGAAGCTTTCTTT. The genes are TRBV4-1 and TRBJ1-1; maybe TRBD1 (5 bases). V was cut by 4 bases and J by 4 bases, with 13 bases left in between. Germline CDR1 and CDR2: MGHRA and YSYEKL. This CDR3 contains 14 residues.

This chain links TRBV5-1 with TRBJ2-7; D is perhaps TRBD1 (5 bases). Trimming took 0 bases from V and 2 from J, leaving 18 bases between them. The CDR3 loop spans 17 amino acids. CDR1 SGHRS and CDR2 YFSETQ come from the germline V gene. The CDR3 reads CASSLGPQQGQTYEQYF. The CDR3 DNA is TGCGCCAGCAGCTTGGGCCCTCAGCAGGGCCAGACCTACGAGCAGTACTTC.

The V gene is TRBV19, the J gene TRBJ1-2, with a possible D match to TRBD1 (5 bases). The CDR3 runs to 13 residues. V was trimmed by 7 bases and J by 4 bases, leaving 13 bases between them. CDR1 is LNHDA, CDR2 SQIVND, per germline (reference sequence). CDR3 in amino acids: CASNPRVSYGYTF. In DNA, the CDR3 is TGTGCCAGTAACCCCAGGGTTTCCTATGGCTACACCTTC.

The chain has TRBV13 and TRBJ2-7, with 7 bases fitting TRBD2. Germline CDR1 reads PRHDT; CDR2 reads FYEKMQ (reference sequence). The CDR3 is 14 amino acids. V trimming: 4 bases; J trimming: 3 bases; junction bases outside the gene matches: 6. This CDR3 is CASSSQTSSYEQYF. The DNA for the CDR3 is TGTGCCAGCAGCTCCCAGACTAGCAGCTACGAGCAGTACTTC.

The CDR3 nucleotides read TGTGCTAGTGGTTTGGTTAGGACTAGCGAGGATTCCTACGAGCAGTACTTC. Translated: CASGLVRTSEDSYEQYF. The V gene is TRBV12-5, the J gene TRBJ2-7; 9 bases agree with TRBD2. The length of the CDR3 is 17 residues. Germline V gene lookup returns CDR1 LGHNT and CDR2 FRNRAP. Germline trimming cut 0 bases from V and 1 base from J; bases unmatched to any gene: 7.

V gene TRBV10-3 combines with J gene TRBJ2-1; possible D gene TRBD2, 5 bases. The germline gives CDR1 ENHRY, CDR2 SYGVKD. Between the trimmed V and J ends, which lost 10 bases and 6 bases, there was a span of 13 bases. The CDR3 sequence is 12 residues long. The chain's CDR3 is CATHRGSNEQFF. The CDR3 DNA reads TGTGCCACTCATCGAGGGAGCAATGAGCAGTTCTTC.

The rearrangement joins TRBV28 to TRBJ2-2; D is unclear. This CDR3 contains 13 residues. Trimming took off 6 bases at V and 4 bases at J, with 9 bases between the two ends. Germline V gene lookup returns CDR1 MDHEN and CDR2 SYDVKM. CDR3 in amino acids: CASRDTLTGELFF. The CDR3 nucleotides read TGTGCCAGCAGAGACACACTCACCGGGGAGCTGTTTTTT.

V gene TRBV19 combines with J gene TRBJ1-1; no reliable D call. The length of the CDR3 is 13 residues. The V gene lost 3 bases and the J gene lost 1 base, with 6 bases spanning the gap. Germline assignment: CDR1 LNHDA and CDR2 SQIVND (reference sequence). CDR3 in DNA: TGTGCCAGTAGTATCTCCGGGAACACTGAAGCTTTCTTT. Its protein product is CASSISGNTEAFF.

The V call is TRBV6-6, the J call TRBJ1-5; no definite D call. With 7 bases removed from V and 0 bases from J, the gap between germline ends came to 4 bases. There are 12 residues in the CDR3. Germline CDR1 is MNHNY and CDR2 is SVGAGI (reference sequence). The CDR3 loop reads CASTGSNQPQHF. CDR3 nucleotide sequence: TGTGCCAGCACCGGTAGCAATCAGCCCCAGCATTTT.